The clone carrying this T cell receptor beta chain came up many times. TCRdb reprocessed the RT-PCR reads with MiXCR, giving one entry per CDR3 protein. The table records 550,000 to 750,000 distinct CDR3 sequences, approximately 15% of them present only once. The germline gives CDR1 MNHEY, CDR2 SVGAGI. V was cut by 0 bases and J by 2 bases, with 20 bases left in between. This CDR3 is built from 18 residues. Sequencing was performed on memory CD4+ T cells from blood. The chain joins TRBV6-5 to TRBJ2-7; D could derive from TRBD1 or TRBD2 (5 bases each). This TCR was sampled from a female donor in good health, serving as a healthy control. CDR3: CASSYSRPEAGRAYEQYF. CDR3 in DNA: TGTGCCAGCAGTTACTCTCGTCCCGAGGCAGGGAGAGCCTACGAGCAGTACTTC.